A selection of T cell receptor beta chains follows, all from one sample in a study of blood T cell repertoires in COVID-19. Produced via immunoSEQ multiplex PCR; TCRdb's table is partial and in-frame only. The repertoire has hundreds of thousands of clones, around 90% of them found once; the top ten carry over 3.5%. The sequenced sample was PBMCs or T cells enriched from blood (not recorded which). All receptors come from a woman younger than 35 with acute COVID-19. The CDR3 runs from the conserved cysteine through the conserved F or W. A D gene is named only where the DNA matches it firmly. Only part of the rows carry a size: once, few, many, or a class if the clone is expanded.

d_gene,v_gene,abundance,j_gene,CDR3nt,CDR3aa
TRBD1,TRBV2,.,TRBJ1-1,TGTGCCAGCAGATCCGGGACAGGGGCCCGAATCTTGAGCACTGAAGCTTTCTTT,CASRSGTGARILSTEAFF
.,TRBV28,.,TRBJ1-5,TGTGCCAGCAGTTTATGGGCCCCCGGGTATAGCAATCAGCCCCAGCATTTT,CASSLWAPGYSNQPQHF
TRBD1,TRBV7-9,.,TRBJ1-4,TGTGCCAGCAGATTGACAGGGGTTACTAATGAAAAACTGTTTTTT,CASRLTGVTNEKLFF
.,TRBV6-1,.,TRBJ2-5,TGTGCCAGCAGTGACGGGACACCTAAAGAGACCCAGTACTTC,CASSDGTPKETQYF
TRBD1,TRBV6-4,.,TRBJ1-3,TGTGCCAGCAGTGACGCTTCAGGGACAGGGGGGTCAGGAAACACCATATATTTT,CASSDASGTGGSGNTIYF
.,TRBV12-3/TRBV12-4,.,TRBJ1-5,TGTGCCAGCAGTGCGGGTGATCCCCAGCATTTT,CASSAGDPQHF
.,TRBV30,.,TRBJ2-3,TGTGCCTGGAGTACGGGGGACGGCACAGATACGCAGTATTTT,CAWSTGDGTDTQYF
TRBD2,TRBV5-1,.,TRBJ2-1,TGCGCCAGCAGCTTGGGCCCAGCGGGAGGGGAGGTGGAGCAGTTCTTC,CASSLGPAGGEVEQFF
TRBD1,TRBV9,.,TRBJ2-7,TGTGCCAGCAGCGCCCCTTCGGGACAGGGGCCAACCTACGAGCAGTACTTC,CASSAPSGQGPTYEQYF
TRBD1,TRBV27,.,TRBJ1-4,TGTGCCAGCAGACCCTCGACAGGGGGTAATGAAAAACTGTTTTTT,CASRPSTGGNEKLFF
TRBD2,TRBV5-4,.,TRBJ2-5,TGTGCCAGCAGCTTGGGGGGACTAGCGGGAGAGGTGGAGACCCAGTACTTC,CASSLGGLAGEVETQYF
.,TRBV5-6,.,TRBJ2-7,TGTGCCAGCAGCTTCCCCGGGGGTTACGAGCAGTACTTC,CASSFPGGYEQYF
TRBD1,TRBV24-1,.,TRBJ2-7,TGTGCCACCAGTCTTGGAGGGACAGGGGGGTCCGAGCAGTACTTC,CATSLGGTGGSEQYF
.,TRBV6-1,.,TRBJ1-4,TGTGCCAGCAGTGAAAGTTTGGGGAGCAAGGGGGTTCGTGAAAAACTGTTTTTT,CASSESLGSKGVREKLFF
TRBD1,TRBV18,.,TRBJ1-1,TGTGCCAGCTCACCCACCCGGGACAGAAAGAACACTGAAGCTTTCTTT,CASSPTRDRKNTEAFF
.,TRBV9,.,TRBJ2-1,TGTGCCAGCAGCGTAGGGCCTTTTAATGAGCAGTTCTTC,CASSVGPFNEQFF
TRBD1,TRBV18,.,TRBJ1-2,TGTGCCAGCTCACAAGGGACAGGTGTCGACTATGGCTACACCTTC,CASSQGTGVDYGYTF
.,TRBV18,.,TRBJ2-5,TGTGCCAGCTCACCAATAGAGGTTCAAGAGACCCAGTACTTC,CASSPIEVQETQYF
TRBD1,TRBV28,.,TRBJ1-2,TGTGCCAGCAGTGCAGGACAGGGGAGGTATGGCTACACCTTC,CASSAGQGRYGYTF
.,TRBV15,.,TRBJ1-2,TGTGCCACCAGCACGAGGACAGCCAACTACACCTTC,CATSTRTANYTF
TRBD2,TRBV2,.,TRBJ2-7,TGTGCCAGCAGTGAAAGGGGAGGACGGGGGGGAGAGCAGTACTTC,CASSERGGRGGEQYF
TRBD2,TRBV5-1,.,TRBJ2-7,TGCGCCAGCAGCTTACTTAGCGGGGCTTTGGGGGGAATCTACGAGCAGTACTTC,CASSLLSGALGGIYEQYF
.,TRBV4-1,.,TRBJ1-2,TGCGCCAGCAGCCAAGATACAAGGCAGGCCTATGGCTACACCTTC,CASSQDTRQAYGYTF
TRBD2,TRBV23-1,.,TRBJ2-1,TGCGCCAGCAGTCAATTACTAGCGGGAGACCACAATGAGCAGTTCTTC,CASSQLLAGDHNEQFF
.,TRBV13,.,TRBJ2-2,TGTGCCAGCAGCCTACTAGGGGGGAACACCGGGGAGCTGTTTTTT,CASSLLGGNTGELFF
.,TRBV19,few,TRBJ1-3,TGTGCCAGTAGTATATATCGAAAGCCCTCTGGAAACACCATATATTTT,CASSIYRKPSGNTIYF
TRBD1,TRBV19,.,TRBJ1-3,TGTGCCAGTAGTATCTGGTACAGGGGGCGAAACACCATATATTTT,CASSIWYRGRNTIYF
.,TRBV30,.,TRBJ2-2,TGTGCCTGGAGTGCAGGACAATCGAACACCGGGGAGCTGTTTTTT,CAWSAGQSNTGELFF
TRBD1,TRBV28,.,TRBJ2-7,TGTGCCAGCAATTCTGCCTCGACAGGGATCTACGAGCAGTACTTC,CASNSASTGIYEQYF
TRBD2,TRBV5-4,once,TRBJ2-3,TGTGCCAGCAGACAGAGCGGGGGGAGCACAGATACGCAGTATTTT,CASRQSGGSTDTQYF
.,TRBV24-1,.,TRBJ1-3,TGTGCCACCAGTGATTCTGACGCGGGGGGAAACACCATATATTTT,CATSDSDAGGNTIYF
.,TRBV5-1,few,TRBJ2-2,TGCGCCAGCAGCGCACCCCCCGGGAAGTGGGGATCGAACACCGGGGAGCTGTTTTTT,CASSAPPGKWGSNTGELFF
TRBD2,TRBV7-9,.,TRBJ2-1,TGTGCCAGCAGCTGGGATCAGCGGGAGGGCCGTCGAAATGAGCAGTTCTTC,CASSWDQREGRRNEQFF
TRBD2,TRBV2,.,TRBJ2-7,TGTGCCAGCAGTGGTAGCGGGGGGAGTTCGGTCTACGAGCAGTACTTC,CASSGSGGSSVYEQYF
.,TRBV12-3/TRBV12-4,.,TRBJ2-7,TGTGCCAGCACCCTTTTCGGCTACGAGCAGTACTTC,CASTLFGYEQYF
.,TRBV28,.,TRBJ1-5,TGTGCCAGCCTGTCCCCTCCCAATCAGCCCCAGCATTTT,CASLSPPNQPQHF
.,TRBV7-3,.,TRBJ2-2,TGTGCCAGCAGCGCCTACGGCGGGGAGCTGTTTTTT,CASSAYGGELFF
TRBD1,TRBV19,.,TRBJ1-2,TGTGCCAGTAACCCACAGGGGAACTATGGCTACACCTTC,CASNPQGNYGYTF
.,TRBV11-3,.,TRBJ1-1,TGTGCCAGCAGCCTAAGCGGGACCCACAACACTGAAGCTTTCTTT,CASSLSGTHNTEAFF
TRBD1,TRBV7-9,.,TRBJ2-6,TGTGCCAGCAACCGACAGGGGCAGTCCTCTGGGGCCAACGTCCTGACTTTC,CASNRQGQSSGANVLTF
TRBD1,TRBV10-1,once,TRBJ1-1,TGCGCCAGCGGGACAGGGGGCATGACTTTCTTT,CASGTGGMTFF
TRBD2,TRBV14,.,TRBJ2-7,TGTGCCAGCAGCCTAGCGGGACTAGCGGCTTACGAGCAGTACTTC,CASSLAGLAAYEQYF
.,TRBV12-3/TRBV12-4,.,TRBJ2-1,TGTGCCAGTCACCGCGACAATGAGCAGTTCTTC,CASHRDNEQFF
TRBD2,TRBV10-3,once,TRBJ2-4,TGTGCCATCAGTGAGTCAACTAGCGGGACCCCCGAAAACATTCAGTACTTC,CAISESTSGTPENIQYF
.,TRBV24-1,.,TRBJ2-1,TGTGCCACCAGCCCGGGGGTCGTGTTAGCGGAATACAATGAGCAGTTCTTC,CATSPGVVLAEYNEQFF
.,TRBV4-1,.,TRBJ2-7,TGCGCCAGCAGCCAACTACAGGGCGACGAGCAGTACTTC,CASSQLQGDEQYF
TRBD1,TRBV28,.,TRBJ2-7,TGTGCCAGCAGTGCCGGGCGACGGTGGCAGGGGGACAACTCCTACGAGCAGTACTTC,CASSAGRRWQGDNSYEQYF
.,TRBV20-1,once,TRBJ1-2,TGCAGTGCTAGCCCGGTTCGGGGCTACACCTTC,CSASPVRGYTF
TRBD2,TRBV19,.,TRBJ2-1,TGTGCCAGTAGTATAGAGCGGGAGGTGGTCTACAATGAGCAGTTCTTC,CASSIEREVVYNEQFF
TRBD2,TRBV11-2,.,TRBJ2-7,TGTGCCAGCAGCTTAGAGTCTAGCGGGAGGCCCTTGTTC,CASSLESSGRPLF